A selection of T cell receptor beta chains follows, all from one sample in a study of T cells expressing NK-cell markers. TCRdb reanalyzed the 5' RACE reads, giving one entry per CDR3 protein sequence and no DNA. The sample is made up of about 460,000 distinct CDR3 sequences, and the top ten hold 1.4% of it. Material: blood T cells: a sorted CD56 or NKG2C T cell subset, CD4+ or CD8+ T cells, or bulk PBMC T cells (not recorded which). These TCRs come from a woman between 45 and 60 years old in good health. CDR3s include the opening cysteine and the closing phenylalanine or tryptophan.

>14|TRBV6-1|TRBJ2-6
CASSPRNGANVLTF
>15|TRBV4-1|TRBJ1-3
CASSQVPTDGNTIYF
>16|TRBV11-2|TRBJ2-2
CASSLGTLSNTGELFF
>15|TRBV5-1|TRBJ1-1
CASSLGEGVPVGAFF
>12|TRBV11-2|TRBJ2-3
CASSNYRDTQYF
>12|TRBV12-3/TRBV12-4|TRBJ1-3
CASSFPGNTIYF
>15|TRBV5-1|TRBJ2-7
CASSSRGTGTYEQYF
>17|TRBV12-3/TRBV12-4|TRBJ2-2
CASSLWAWRGNTGELFF
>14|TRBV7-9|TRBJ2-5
CASSLLTDQETQYF
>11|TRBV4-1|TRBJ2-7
CASSQGSEQYF
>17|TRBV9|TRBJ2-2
CASSVRPGQLPTGELFF
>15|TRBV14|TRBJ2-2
CASSPHSRSTGELFF
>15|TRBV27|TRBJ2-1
CASSSKREGRNEQFF
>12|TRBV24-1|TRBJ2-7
CATSDLYDEQYF
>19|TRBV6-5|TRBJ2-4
CASSSGLGKAQSAKNIQYF
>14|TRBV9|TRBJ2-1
CASNKQGGYNEQFF
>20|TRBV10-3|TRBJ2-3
CAISEPTPLAGDPPTDTQYF
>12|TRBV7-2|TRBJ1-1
CASSFENTEAFF
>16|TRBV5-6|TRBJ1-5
CASSKGSGTLNQPQHF
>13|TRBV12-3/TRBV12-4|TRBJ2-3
CASSRGSADTQYF
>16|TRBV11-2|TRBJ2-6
CASSLYTVSGANVLTF
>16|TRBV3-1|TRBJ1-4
CASSFLPGQINEKLFF
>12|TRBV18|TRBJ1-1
CASSPGTDEAFF
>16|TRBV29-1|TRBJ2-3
CSVEGTLDSHTDTQYF
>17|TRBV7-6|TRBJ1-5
CASSLGPRGNSNQPQHF
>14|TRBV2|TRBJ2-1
CATKGAGVADEQFF
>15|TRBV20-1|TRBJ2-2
CSAIRVQGNTGELFF
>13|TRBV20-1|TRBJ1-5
CSARDRAHQPQHF
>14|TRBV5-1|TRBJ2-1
CASSFSSGTYEQFF
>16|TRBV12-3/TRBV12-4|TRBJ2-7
CASSLQTGASSYEQYF
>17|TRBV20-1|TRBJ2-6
CSAREIGRGLGANVLTF
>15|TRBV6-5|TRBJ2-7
CASSYSTSGRGEQYF
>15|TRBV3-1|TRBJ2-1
CASSPGTRAYNEQFF
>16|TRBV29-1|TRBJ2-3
CSVEDGTSGSRSTQYF
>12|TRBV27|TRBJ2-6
CATLTGANVLTF